This T cell receptor (beta chain) came from a study of blood T cell repertoires in COVID-19. Study information: COVID-19 samples, acute and convalescent, were from the United States, Italy and Spain.

Original handling: Reference gene primer amplification yielded estimated nucleated cell counts. Profiling relied on immunoSEQ multiplex PCR, and the TCRdb table lists in-frame clones only, not all of them. The V and J calls and clone size come from that table; D and trimming were worked out from the DNA. The repertoire holds 150,000 to 180,000 clones, with roughly 84% as singletons. The Seattle patients joined while their infection was active and were tracked longitudinally afterward. This CDR3 contains 12 residues. J gave up 7 bases and V 4 bases, and 4 bases lay outside the gene matches. Germline assignment: CDR1 SGHRS and CDR2 YFSETQ.

The chain couples TRBV5-1 to TRBJ1-2, with 7 positions matching TRBD1. Sequenced input: peripheral blood. The sequence was obtained from a woman aged 55-70 years with COVID-19, enrolled during active disease. The CDR3 spells CASSQTGSGYTF. CDR3 nucleotides: TGCGCCAGCAGCCAGACAGGGTCTGGCTACACCTTC.